Shown below are 6 T cell receptor beta chains from a single sample sequenced in a study of blood T cell repertoires in COVID-19 (dated by TCRdb to between 2020 and 2021). Library prep was done by the immunoSEQ multiplex PCR assay. Imported from immuneACCESS, the table was reduced by TCRdb to in-frame sequences with V and J called. These copies leave out some clones; in studies compared against another copy, an unresolved V gene accounts for under half, and the cause of the remainder is not known. In all, the sample holds roughly 250,000 clones, and 85% to 90% of those were seen once. The leading ten clones occupy around 0.85% of the sample. The sequenced sample consisted of PBMCs or T cells enriched from blood (not recorded which). The receptors here all came from a man in his forties or fifties who had been exposed to COVID-19.

This chain connects TRBV11-2 to TRBJ1-3; D is possibly TRBD1 (5 bases). Trimming removed 3 bases at V and 9 bases at J, with 9 bases between. Germline assignment: CDR1 SGHAT and CDR2 FQNNGV. The CDR3 sequence is 12 residues long. This CDR3 reads CASSLGGATIYF. As DNA, the CDR3 is TGTGCCAGCAGCTTGGGGGGAGCCACCATATATTTT.

The chain combines TRBV6-5 with TRBJ1-5; no definite D call. CDR1 is MNHEY, CDR2 SVGAGI, per germline. Trimming shortened V by 6 bases and J by 1 base, and 10 bases separated the two germline ends. The CDR3 contains 14 residues. DNA for the CDR3: TGTGCCAGCAGCCGGACTTGGAGCAATCAGCCCCAGCATTTT. Its protein product is CASSRTWSNQPQHF.

The rearrangement joins TRBV11-3 to TRBJ2-7, with D perhaps TRBD2 (7 bases). The CDR3 has 16 residues. The germline V gene encodes CDR1 SGHNT and CDR2 YENEEA. Trimming removed 4 bases at V and 2 bases at J, with 18 bases between. The CDR3 region has the DNA TGTGCCAGCAGCTCCTTCGGGGGGCGTAATCCCTACGAGCAGTACGTC. Protein product: CASSSFGGRNPYEQYV.

This clone was found once. The J gene is TRBJ1-5, the V gene TRBV3-1 (or the pseudogene TRBV3-2); no clear D gene. V was cut by 0 bases and J by 6 bases, with 6 bases left in between. In germline, CDR1 is LGHDT, CDR2 YNNKEL (reference sequence). CDR3 length: 13 residues. CDR3 DNA: TGTGCCAGCAGCCAAGACCTTATTCAGCCCCAGCATTTT. Protein: CASSQDLIQPQHF.

In this sample, this clone turned up once. The genes are TRBV5-1 and TRBJ1-5, with D hard to call. Trimming stripped 4 bases from V and 2 bases from J, with 7 bases between. The CDR3 consists of 13 residues. Germline values: CDR1 SGHRS, CDR2 YFSETQ. CDR3 DNA: TGCGCCAGCAGCCCCCTCGGCAATCAGCCCCAGCATTTT. Its protein product is CASSPLGNQPQHF. The variable domain in full, completed from reference TRBV5-1 and TRBJ1-5, reads KAGVTQTPRYLIKTRGQQVTLSCSPISGHRSVSWYQQTPGQGLQFLFEYFSETQRNKGNFPGRFSGRQFSNSRSEMNVSTLELGDSALYLCASSPLGNQPQHFGDGTRLSIL.

This clone showed up just once. This chain connects TRBV15 to TRBJ2-3; 7 nucleotides line up with TRBD2. Germline lookup yields CDR1 LNHNV and CDR2 YYDKDF (reference sequence). The CDR3 is made up of 15 amino acids. Losses at the gene ends were 0 bases for V and 2 bases for J; bases not matched to a gene: 2. This CDR3 reads CATSRDGGVTDTQYF. CDR3 coding DNA: TGTGCCACCAGCAGAGATGGGGGGGTCACAGATACGCAGTATTTT.